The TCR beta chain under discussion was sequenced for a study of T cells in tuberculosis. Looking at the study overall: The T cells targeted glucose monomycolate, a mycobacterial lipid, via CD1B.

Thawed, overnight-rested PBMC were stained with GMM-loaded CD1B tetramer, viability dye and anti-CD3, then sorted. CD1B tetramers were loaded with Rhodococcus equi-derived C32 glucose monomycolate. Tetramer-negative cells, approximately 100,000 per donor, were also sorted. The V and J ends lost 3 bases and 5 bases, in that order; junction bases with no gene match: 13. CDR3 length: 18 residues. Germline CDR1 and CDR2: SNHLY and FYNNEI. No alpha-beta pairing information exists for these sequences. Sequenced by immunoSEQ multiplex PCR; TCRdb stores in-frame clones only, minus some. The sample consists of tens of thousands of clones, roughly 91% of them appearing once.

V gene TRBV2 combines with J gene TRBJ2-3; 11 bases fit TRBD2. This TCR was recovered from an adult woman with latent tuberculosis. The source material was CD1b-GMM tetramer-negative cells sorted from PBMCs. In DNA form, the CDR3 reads TGTGCCAGCAGTGATCGGCTAGCGGGGGGTTGGGGGAAAGATACGCAGTATTTT. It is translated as CASSDRLAGGWGKDTQYF.